The entry that follows covers one T cell receptor beta chain sequence. Its antigen remains unidentified. Within one base of it there is no much larger clone, and no base qualities were kept. The data belong to a study of cytomegalovirus exposure and HLA in healthy donors (dated by TCRdb to the late 2010s). Turning to the overall study: According to an earlier analysis of a few hundred of the donors, about 170 million T cells yielded 90 million to 130 million unique TCR beta sequences and approximately 280 Gb of sequence data. About 280 gigabases of sequencing data and around 85 million unique TCR sequences made up an early release that covered some 640 HLA-typed donors. The genetic ancestry cluster associated with self-reported Caucasian donors included 80% to 90% of the roughly 360 genotyped donors. The aim of the study was to test whether cataloging public T cell receptors could identify signatures of past pathogen exposure. The study used immunosequencing to profile the T cell repertoires of approximately 630 subjects and linked those repertoires to cytomegalovirus serostatus. In addition to the first cohort of about 650 subjects, a separate validation cohort of 130 or so different subjects was used. High-throughput TCR immunosequencing, statistical association of individual TCRs with disease status, and machine learning were combined to predict cytomegalovirus infection status. To study patterns of TCR occurrence, a later analysis re-analyzed previously published TCR beta repertoires from 700 or so donors and added high-resolution HLA genotyping. Rather than using new phenotypic data, the later analysis identified candidate immune exposures from TCR beta sequences and from how often those sequences occurred across donors. An earlier analysis of around 580 of the donors used high-throughput TCR beta sequencing to judge whether each TCR beta V gene segment behaved as functional or pseudogenic. Donor age, sex, ethnicity and CMV serostatus were collected together with the repertoire data. A later genetic analysis used genome-wide SNP genotypes for about 65% of the roughly 700 donors, treating that subset as a discovery cohort. Every discovery cohort repertoire had been produced on one sequencing platform. HLA typing included class I and class II loci at four-digit resolution. Typing coverage differed by locus: A, B, C, DRB1 and DQB1 were typed in about 629-640 donors, DQA1 in approximately 520, DPA1 in some 600, and DPB1 in 400 to 480. Four or five DR-DQ haplotypes were handled as single units for association and clustering because linkage in the cohort was strong. Across under 500 genotyped donors of the cohort, an average of about 240,000 unique TCR beta nucleotide sequences per donor were sequenced, and roughly a sixth of those sequences were non-productive.

CDR1 and CDR2 (MGHRA, YSYEKL) derive from the germline V gene. The germline ends are 10 bases apart after V is trimmed by 1 base and J by 3 bases. There are 15 amino acids in the CDR3, from cysteine to phenylalanine inclusive. Only the CDR3 region is kept as DNA, spanning 45 bases read in frame from base 1. The cohort consisted of 666 healthy bone marrow donors. Cohort members were all nominally healthy when sampled, although unrecorded immune exposures were likely present. The donor was CMV seronegative and was included in the group of 352 seronegative cohort members. Each donor provided a peripheral blood sample, and peripheral blood mononuclear cells were used for TCR beta sequencing. The Qiagen DNeasy Blood Extraction Kit was used to extract genomic DNA from the blood cell samples. Libraries came from the immunoSEQ multiplex PCR assay. For the multiplex PCR, a mixture combining 60 forward primers for TCR Vbeta segments and 13 reverse primers for TCR Jbeta segments was used. Amplification of the CDR3 region of rearranged TCR beta genes was performed with a multiplex PCR assay on genomic DNA. The Illumina HiSeq System was used to sequence the amplified TCR beta libraries as 87-base-pair reads. In the authors' own workflow: Across the 666 repertoires, a later analysis counted some 80 million unique TCR beta chains, roughly 11 million of which were shared by at least two donors. Raw reads were error-corrected and collapsed into unique sequences with a nearest-neighbor algorithm that merged closely related sequences to remove PCR and sequencing errors. V, D and J gene segments were assigned by aligning CDR3 sequences to IMGT reference sequences. Each retained sequence needed at least a six-nucleotide match to both a V gene segment and a J gene segment. Rearrangements were called productive when the CDR3 lacked stop codons and stayed in frame with V and J; all others were non-productive. CDR3 was defined according to IMGT convention as the region running from the second conserved V-encoded cysteine to the conserved J-encoded phenylalanine. In an earlier analysis of around 540 of the donors, sequences lacking an unambiguous match to a single V gene segment were excluded. In an earlier analysis of 587 of the donors, a V segment was called functional when productive rearrangements were above 56.7%, and segregating when the standard deviation between donors exceeded 5%. A statistical classification framework was built for diagnosing cytomegalovirus status from the catalog of TCR beta chain sequences. In a later analysis, TCR nucleotide sequences were compared against IMGT/GENE-DB human TR gene sequences so that V and J genes could be assigned. Using the TCRdist pipeline, a later analysis assigned CDR3 sequences along with most-parsimonious VDJ recombination scenarios. In a later analysis, each TCR beta chain was defined by its CDR3 amino acid sequence together with its V-gene family, and reads lacking a unique V-gene family were excluded. To address suspected cross-contamination and a sequencing artifact, a later analysis removed 592 highly shared, low-generation-probability nucleotide sequences. A later analysis calculated a clonal expansion index for each public chain from normalized within-repertoire ranks of inferred template counts. A later analysis computed generation probabilities with a VDJ recombination model fitted to out-of-frame rearrangements, and checked the results against IGoR. In a later analysis, TCR-TCR, TCR-HLA and TCR-CMV co-occurrence was scored with hypergeometric tests, and a repertoire-size bias correction was applied to TCR pairs. In a later analysis, false discovery rates were estimated by permuting HLA or CMV assignments 20 times. In a later analysis, co-occurring TCRs were grouped using DBSCAN, and TCRdist sequence similarity was added for clustering within HLA-allele-positive subsets. Co-occurrence clustering excluded repertoires with fewer than 30,000 or more than 120,000 public chains, plus five with anomalous nucleotide sharing. In its TCRdb copy, this immuneACCESS table keeps in-frame sequences only and misses some clones. Where compared with another copy, unresolved V genes explain less than half of these, and the others have no known cause. V, J and clone size were drawn from that table, and D and trimming were deduced from the DNA. Recorded for this sample are tens of thousands of clones; roughly three quarters of them occurred a single time. The biggest ten clones account for 3.7% of the sample.

Broader findings and caveats from the paper: HLA typing was unavailable for some donors at each locus, so association tests used only the typed subset. The authors suggested that the approach could potentially be extended to other disease states and immunological phenotypes. Correlated functional status among segregating V segments might reflect linkage disequilibrium, but an unknown experimental factor could not be ruled out. Three of the identified cytomegalovirus-associated TCR beta chains were confirmed in vitro to be specific for cytomegalovirus antigens. Because the 87-base-pair reads could not distinguish some IMGT-functional V segments, including TRBV6-2 and TRBV6-3, those segments were excluded. A later genetic analysis reported fewer N-insertions in productive TCRs among donors in an Asian-associated ancestry cluster than the roughly 650-donor mean. Across donors, most TCR sequences were observed very rarely, whereas some public TCRs were present in many individuals. An association between a missense DCLRE1C variant and V-gene and J-gene trimming of TCR beta chains was found in a later genetic analysis and replicated in an independent cohort. Presence/absence analyses assumed roughly uniform sequencing depth across donors, an assumption that may not hold. A further reported finding was that TCR beta sequences accurately predicted the HLA-A and HLA-B alleles for most subjects in the first cohort. When HLA alleles, especially DR and DQ, strongly co-occurred, TCR associations were difficult to assign to individual alleles. The cohort was sequenced for TCR beta chains only, and without alpha or paired-chain data the features that could be detected were limited. A later analysis reported that several top co-occurrence clusters appeared linked to parvovirus B19, influenza, CMV and Epstein-Barr virus. In an earlier analysis of around 600 of the donors, most TCR beta V segments were observed in productive rearrangements about 87% or about 30% of the time, broadly matching IMGT annotations. The only immune exposure information available for the cohort was CMV serostatus. The classifier was reported to diagnose cytomegalovirus status with high specificity and sensitivity in both the original cohort and the validation cohort. In a later analysis, most CMV-associated TCR beta chains were found to appear HLA-restricted, with HLA associations seemingly driven largely by CMV exposure. The study listed 164 TCR beta chains as associated with cytomegalovirus. Compared with equally common non-associated chains, HLA-associated TCR beta chains in a later analysis were more clonally expanded and had lower generation probabilities. According to a later analysis, TCR association rates differed among HLA loci, with DRB1 alleles showing the most associated TCRs and HLA-C alleles showing the fewest. Because counts were too low, seventeen rarely observed V segments, including chromosome 9 orphons, were excluded from the earlier analysis of several hundred of the donors. At a false discovery rate of 0.05, a later analysis linked 16,951 TCR beta sequences to specific HLA alleles. A group of highly shared sequence variants was considered likely to be a technical artifact of the sequencing pipeline.

In this chain, TRBV4-1 is recombined with TRBJ1-5; the D gene assignment is ambiguous. Source material: PBMCs. This TCR was sampled from a man in his thirties or forties in good health and CMV-seronegative. The encoded CDR3 is CASSQGHPNNQPQHF. The bases are TGCGCCAGCAGCCAAGGACATCCAAACAATCAGCCCCAGCATTTT.